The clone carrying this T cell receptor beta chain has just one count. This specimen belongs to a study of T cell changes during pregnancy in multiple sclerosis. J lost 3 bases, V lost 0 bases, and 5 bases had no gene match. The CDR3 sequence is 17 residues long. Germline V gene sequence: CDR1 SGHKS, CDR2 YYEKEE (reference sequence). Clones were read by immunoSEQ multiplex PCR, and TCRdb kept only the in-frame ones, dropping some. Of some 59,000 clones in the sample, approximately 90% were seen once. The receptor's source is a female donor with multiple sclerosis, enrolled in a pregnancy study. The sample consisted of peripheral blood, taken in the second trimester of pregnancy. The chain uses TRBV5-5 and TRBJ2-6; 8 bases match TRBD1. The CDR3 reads CASSLVRGLGGANVLTF. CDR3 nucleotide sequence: TGTGCCAGCAGCTTGGTCAGGGGGCTAGGTGGGGCCAACGTCCTGACTTTC.